This T cell receptor beta chain was found in a study of shared clonotypes between healthy human individuals. This CDR3 region has 12 residues. The V and J ends lost 5 bases and 5 bases respectively, with 13 bases between them. The germline V gene has CDR1 SQVTM and CDR2 ANQGSEA. Deep-level assay runs were performed. Clones were sequenced by immunoSEQ multiplex PCR, and TCRdb holds only the in-frame ones, with some missing. This table has some 2 million clones, over 85% appearing once. Sequenced: naive CD4+ T cells sorted from blood. This sample's subset: CD45RA+ positively selected. The rearrangement uses TRBV29-1 and TRBJ2-7; D gene uncertain. The sequence was collected from a man aged 18 to 30 in good health. This CDR3 is CSVRKGFDEQYF. The CDR3, as DNA: TGCAGCGTTCGTAAGGGTTTCGACGAGCAGTACTTC.